The rows below give T cell receptor beta chains drawn from one sample of a study of somatic mutations in cytotoxic T cells in rheumatoid arthritis. Data came from immunoSEQ multiplex PCR; TCRdb stores just in-frame clones and leaves some out. The sample shows 11,000 or so clones, about 68% of them seen only once. Sample: CD8+ T cells sorted from blood. The receptors were sampled from a man between 65 and 85 years old in good health. Each CDR3 is given without its conserved first and last residue. Size values are once, few and many counts, or a class for expanded clones, and some rows have none.

abundance	v_gene	j_gene	CDR3aa
-	TRBV4-3	TRBJ1-1	ASSQGTGDTEAF
-	TRBV28	TRBJ2-7	ASSSRTSGSGEQY
-	TRBV5-6	TRBJ2-5	ASSLVNERERETQY
-	TRBV5-1	TRBJ1-5	ASSLGGGGSNQPQH
-	TRBV7-9	TRBJ1-4	ASSISPGTIEKLF
-	TRBV5-8	TRBJ1-1	ASSLTFRPEPPEAF
-	TRBV30	TRBJ2-6	AWSVLGGSGANVLT
-	TRBV19	TRBJ1-5	ASSSQTNSNQPQH
-	TRBV7-9	TRBJ2-1	ASSLVLAGANEQF
few	TRBV19	TRBJ1-1	ASSIWGGDTEAF
-	TRBV4-1	TRBJ2-5	ASGTGGAGETQY
-	TRBV27	TRBJ1-5	ASRDSYSNQPQH
-	TRBV11-2	TRBJ2-5	ASSLEGIGTQY
few	TRBV7-9	TRBJ2-2	ASSLAAVNTGELF
-	TRBV13	TRBJ2-1	ASSSRGLAGPSSYNEQF
-	TRBV9	TRBJ2-2	ASSGEGRGTERLYANTGELF
-	TRBV6-5	TRBJ1-2	ASSYSGGPGYT
-	TRBV28	TRBJ2-7	ATLPASPGLVLRRSYEQY
-	TRBV7-9	TRBJ2-7	ASSPRRLAAASYEQY
-	TRBV30	TRBJ2-1	AWSSLRDRGFEEQF
-	TRBV6-5	TRBJ2-7	ASSYSINYEQY
-	TRBV19	TRBJ1-1	ASSIDQGRSEAF
-	TRBV28	TRBJ2-7	ASSILAGGGYEQY
-	TRBV25-1	TRBJ2-7	ASSDPGVYEQY
-	TRBV6-6	TRBJ1-1	ASRQGQGATEAF
-	TRBV5-1	TRBJ1-1	ASSSGTPMNTEAF
-	TRBV5-4	TRBJ2-7	ASSPDRGSYEQY
-	TRBV13	TRBJ2-7	ASSLGEVSYEQY
-	TRBV7-6	TRBJ2-7	ASRLGTDYEQY
few	TRBV9	TRBJ2-7	ASSVEPLDYEQY
-	TRBV19	TRBJ2-7	ASSPGAGLYEQY
-	TRBV28	TRBJ1-2	ASSFRGTAIYGYT